This T cell receptor beta chain emerged from a study of tissue T cells after allogeneic stem cell transplantation (dated by TCRdb to between 2021 and 2023). For the study in its entirety: The study profiled TCR beta repertoires across many tissues from research autopsies of patients with and without GVHD, plus mouse models of GVHD. The human part of the study was a prospective observational study with no blinding and no randomization.

This clone was seen a handful of times. It lacks a known antigen. Mouse gene names and germline sequences are the ones reported for this receptor. The CDR3 extends 1 residue past the end of the read, so its final part is completed from the germline J gene. Explained via the paper, the time point label denotes: mouse harvest day 14 after allogeneic transplant. Each mouse graft, delivered by tail vein injection, combined 10^6 splenic CD5+ T cells with 10^7 T-cell-depleted bone marrow cells. Mouse GVHD was modeled in a major MHC-mismatch B6 (H2b) into BALB/c (H2d) model, with tissues profiled at day 7 or 14. On day 7 or 14 post-transplant, mouse tissues and retro-orbital blood were harvested with separate sterile tools for each animal, and livers were flushed before harvest. Before genomic DNA isolation with the DNeasy Blood & Tissue Kit, mouse tissues were minced with razor blades in buffered saline.

What the authors observed across the whole study: The study did not determine which tissue TCRs were alloreactive or antigen-specific, and some clones might have been persisting host cells. In both patients and mice, T cells from blood and spleen covered only a limited part of the TCR repertoire found in tissues. Within patients, how anatomically similar the tissues were was a key factor in shaping TCR repertoire composition, regardless of disease or transplant status. The patient cohort was small and varied clinically, and sampling depth was recognized as a limitation. Only a few T cell clones appeared in more than one patient, yet motif-based clustering showed tissue-specific repertoire signatures that were shared between patients.

Libraries were prepared through the immunoSEQ multiplex PCR assay. Adaptive Biotechnologies performed TCRbeta CDR3 sequencing at survey depth and reported CDR3 sequences, V/J genes, productive frequency, and template counts. Amplification of TCR beta CDR3 regions was performed from genomic DNA rather than from RNA. Under the source paper's analysis protocol: Jensen-Shannon divergence was used to quantify pairwise repertoire overlap between tissues, with a value of 1 indicating complete divergence and a value of 0 indicating identical repertoires. Tissues were clustered by single-linkage agglomerative hierarchical clustering of pairwise JSD values, and the clustering results were displayed as dendrograms. GLIPH2 was run on all patient samples with simulation_depth 1000, kmer_min_depth 3, cdr3_length_cutoff 8, keeping groups with more than two unique CDR3s. A standardized tissue-overlap score was generated by extrapolating Jaccard GLIPH-group overlap across patients to a standard repertoire size of 1000 clones. Associations of diversity with clinical or experimental variables used linear mixed-effect models with tissue fixed effects and individual random effects. Drawn from immuneACCESS, this table holds only the in-frame rearrangements with V and J called that TCRdb kept. Clones are partly lost; checked studies trace under half to an unresolved V gene and leave the rest unexplained. The V and J calls and clone size were taken over from that table, and D and trimming were inferred from the DNA. In all, the sample holds some 3,000 clones, and more than 40% of those were seen once. In total, the top ten clones hold roughly 30% of the sample.

The CDR3 goes from the cysteine to the phenylalanine over 15 residues. Shown are 42 bases from within the CDR3, in frame from base 1. Per the germline V gene, KGHTA is the CDR1 and FQNQQP is the CDR2. The sequence is built from TRBV23 and TRBJ2-2. Material for sequencing was gut tissue. The TCR originated in a female BALB/c mouse given C57BL/6 T cells with graft-versus-host disease after an allogeneic hematopoietic cell transplant. The CDR3 DNA, read in part, is TGCTCCAGCAGTCAATCAGGGAGGGACACCGGGCAGCTCTAC. Its protein product is CSSSQSGRDTGQLY. The entire CDR3 protein is CSSSQSGRDTGQLYF.